The 14 T cell receptor beta chains in this list originate from one sample, sequenced in a study of shared clonotypes between healthy human individuals (dated by TCRdb to 2018 to 2020). To prepare the library, the immunoSEQ multiplex PCR assay was applied. TCRdb retrieved this table from immuneACCESS and kept in-frame rearrangements only. Not all clones are present; in checked studies, unresolved V genes account for under half, and no reason is known for the remainder. This sample holds under 2,000,000 clones; about 95% were observed only once. The ten largest clones add up to 0.9% to 1.5% of the sample. For the CD8 naive samples, CD45RO-negative cells were positively selected for CCR7, yielding a CD45RA+CCR7+ population from which TemRA cells were excluded. Source material: naive CD8+ T cells sorted from blood. The cell subset or site label of this sample denotes: CD45RA+CCR7+. The receptors were sampled from a man between 18 and 29 years old in good health.

V is TRBV28 and J is TRBJ2-1, with D possibly being TRBD2 (5 bases). The V end was cut by 3 bases, the J end by 8 bases, with 14 bases between. The CDR3 has 14 amino acids. Germline V lookup: CDR1 MDHEN, CDR2 SYDVKM. The CDR3, as DNA: TGTGCCAGCAGTTTGAATTCCGGGGTAGATGAGCAGTTCTTC. This gives the protein CASSLNSGVDEQFF.

The V and J genes are TRBV7-6 and TRBJ2-7; TRBD1 aligns across 8 bases. The ends lost 1 base at V and 6 bases at J; junction bases unmatched: 8. The CDR3 is 15 amino acids. Germline values: CDR1 SGHVS, CDR2 FNYEAQ. The CDR3 nucleotides read TGTGCCAGCAGCTTAGACGAAGGACAGGGAACCGAGCAGTACTTC. Residues: CASSLDEGQGTEQYF.

The chain joins TRBV30 to TRBJ2-3; 7 bases agree with TRBD1. The CDR3 is 15 residues long. Per the germline V gene, CDR1 is GTSNPN and CDR2 is SVGIG (reference sequence). The ends lost 0 bases at V and 3 bases at J; junction bases unmatched: 6. The CDR3 DNA is TGTGCCTGGAGTGTATTGCCCAGGGGGACAGATACGCAGTATTTT. It is translated as CAWSVLPRGTDTQYF.

The V and J genes are TRBV6-5 and TRBJ2-7; D may match TRBD1 or TRBD2 (5 bases each). Germline-derived CDR1 and CDR2 are MNHEY and SVGAGI. The V end was cut by 6 bases, the J end by 2 bases, with 17 bases between. There are 15 residues in the CDR3. The CDR3 protein is CASRTGPGPAYEQYF. CDR3 in DNA: TGTGCCAGCAGAACCGGACCGGGGCCCGCCTACGAGCAGTACTTC.

The rearrangement uses TRBV28 and TRBJ2-2; D unclear. Germline loops: CDR1 MDHEN, CDR2 SYDVKM. CDR3 length equals 14 residues. Trimming cost V 3 bases and J 1 base, with 6 bases left between them. DNA for the CDR3: TGTGCCAGCAGTTTTGTAATGAACACCGGGGAGCTGTTTTTT. Translated: CASSFVMNTGELFF. Drawing the rest from reference TRBV28 and TRBJ2-2, the complete variable domain is DVKVTQSSRYLVKRTGEKVFLECVQDMDHENMFWYRQDPGLGLRLIYFSYDVKMKEKGDIPEGYSVSREKKERFSLILESASTNQTSMYLCASSFVMNTGELFFGEGSRLTVL.

This sequence joins TRBV9 and TRBJ1-1; maybe TRBD1 (5 bases). The ends were cut back, 0 bases at V and 3 bases at J, with 21 bases in the middle. In germline, CDR1 is SGDLS, CDR2 YYNGEE. This CDR3 is built from 18 residues. The CDR3 is CASSVDPQAGRVDTEAFF. The CDR3 DNA reads as TGTGCCAGCAGCGTAGATCCCCAAGCAGGGAGGGTCGACACTGAAGCTTTCTTT.

The chain is built from TRBV29-1 and TRBJ2-5; 11 nucleotides line up with TRBD1. Trimming cost V 1 base and J 0 bases; bases outside gene matches: 1. The CDR3 sequence is 15 residues long. Germline V gene lookup returns CDR1 SQVTM and CDR2 ANQGSEA. For the CDR3, the DNA is TGCAGCGTTGAAGGGACAGGGGGCAACCAAGAGACCCAGTACTTC. Protein product: CSVEGTGGNQETQYF.

The gene calls are TRBV13 and TRBJ2-5; 9 bases are shared with TRBD2. This CDR3 spans 17 amino acids. V gave up 6 bases and J gave up 5 bases; unmatched junction bases: 16. The V gene's germline CDR1 is PRHDT and CDR2 FYEKMQ (reference sequence). The CDR3 protein is CASSFGGSGRVIETQYF. CDR3 bases: TGTGCCAGCAGTTTTGGGGGTAGCGGGAGAGTTATCGAGACCCAGTACTTC.

The chain uses TRBV28 and TRBJ1-1; 7 bases line up with TRBD1. Per the germline V gene, CDR1 is MDHEN and CDR2 is SYDVKM. J lost 8 bases, V lost 3 bases, and 6 bases had no gene match. The CDR3 sequence is 13 residues long. CDR3 in DNA: TGTGCCAGCAGTTTTACCGGGACAGTGGAAGCTTTCTTT. Translated: CASSFTGTVEAFF. The variable domain in full, with the rest retrieved from reference TRBV28 and TRBJ1-1, is DVKVTQSSRYLVKRTGEKVFLECVQDMDHENMFWYRQDPGLGLRLIYFSYDVKMKEKGDIPEGYSVSREKKERFSLILESASTNQTSMYLCASSFTGTVEAFFGQGTRLTVV.

The chain carries TRBV5-1 and TRBJ2-2; D is perhaps TRBD1 or TRBD2 (5 bases each). This CDR3 has 15 amino acids. The germline V and J ends were trimmed by 2 bases and 3 bases, with 11 bases remaining between them. Germline CDR1 is SGHRS and CDR2 is YFSETQ. CDR3 loop: CASSLLGADTGELFF. The CDR3 DNA is TGCGCCAGCAGCTTACTAGGGGCTGACACCGGGGAGCTGTTTTTT.

This rearrangement joins TRBV4-1 to TRBJ2-7; 7 nucleotides match TRBD1. V shed 4 bases, J shed 2 bases, and the junction held 11 bases outside the gene matches. CDR3 length equals 16 residues. Germline V gene sequence: CDR1 MGHRA, CDR2 YSYEKL. The CDR3, as DNA: TGCGCCAGCAGCCTGGAATACAGGGGCCCTCCCTACGAGCAGTACTTC. It encodes CASSLEYRGPPYEQYF.

The chain carries TRBV21-1 and TRBJ2-7. TRBV21-1 is shown as a pseudogene. The CDR3 runs to 14 residues. The CDR3 DNA reads TGTGCCAGCAGCAAAGGGGTAGACGTCTACGAGCAGTACTTC. It is translated as CASSKGVDVYEQYF.

This rearrangement joins TRBV5-1 to TRBJ1-4; D is possibly TRBD1 (5 bases). The CDR3 length is 14 residues. Per the germline V gene, CDR1 is SGHRS and CDR2 is YFSETQ. With 6 bases removed from V and 7 bases from J, the gap between germline ends came to 16 bases. CDR3 nucleotide sequence: TGCGCCAGCACCCCGTTCGGGGGGGGTGAAAAACTGTTTTTT. Residues: CASTPFGGGEKLFF.

The chain recombines TRBV19 with TRBJ1-5, with 7 bases matching TRBD1. Germline trimming cut 4 bases from V and 6 bases from J; bases unmatched to any gene: 6. In germline, CDR1 is LNHDA, CDR2 SQIVND (reference sequence). The CDR3 consists of 14 residues. This chain's CDR3 is CASSTQGGGQPQHF. Here the CDR3 DNA reads TGTGCCAGTAGTACCCAGGGGGGAGGTCAGCCCCAGCATTTT.